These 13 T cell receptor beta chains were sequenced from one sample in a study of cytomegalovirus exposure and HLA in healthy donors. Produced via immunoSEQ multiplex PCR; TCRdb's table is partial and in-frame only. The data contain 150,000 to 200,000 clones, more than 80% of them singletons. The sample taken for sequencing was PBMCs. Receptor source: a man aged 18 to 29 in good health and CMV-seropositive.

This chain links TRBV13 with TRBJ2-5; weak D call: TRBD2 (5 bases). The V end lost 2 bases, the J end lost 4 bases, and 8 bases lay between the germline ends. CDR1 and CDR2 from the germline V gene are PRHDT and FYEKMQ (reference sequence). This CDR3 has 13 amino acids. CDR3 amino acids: CASSLRGIETQYF. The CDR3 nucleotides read TGTGCCAGCAGCTTAAGAGGGATAGAGACCCAGTACTTC.

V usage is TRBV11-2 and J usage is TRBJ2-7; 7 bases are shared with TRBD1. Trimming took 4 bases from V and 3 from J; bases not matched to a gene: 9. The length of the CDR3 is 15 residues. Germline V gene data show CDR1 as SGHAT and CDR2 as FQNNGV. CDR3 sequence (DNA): TGTGCCAGCAGCTCTACTTGGGACAGCCACTACGAGCAGTACTTC. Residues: CASSSTWDSHYEQYF.

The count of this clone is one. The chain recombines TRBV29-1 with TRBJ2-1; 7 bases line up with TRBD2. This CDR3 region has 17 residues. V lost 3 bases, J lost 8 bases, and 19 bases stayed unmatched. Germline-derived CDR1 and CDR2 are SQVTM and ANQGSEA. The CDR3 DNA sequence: TGCAGCGTTGATCGACTAGCCCTCCGGGGTATTACCTATGAGCAGTTCTTC. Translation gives CSVDRLALRGITYEQFF.

CDR3 loop: CSGGGIQETQYF. The CDR3 DNA is TGCAGCGGGGGGGGGATTCAAGAGACCCAGTACTTC. This chain uses TRBV29-1 with TRBJ2-5; 7 nucleotides line up with TRBD2. Germline V gene data show CDR1 as SQVTM and CDR2 as ANQGSEA. After removal of 7 bases from V and 2 bases from J, the junction contained 4 bases not matched to a gene. This CDR3 contains 12 residues.

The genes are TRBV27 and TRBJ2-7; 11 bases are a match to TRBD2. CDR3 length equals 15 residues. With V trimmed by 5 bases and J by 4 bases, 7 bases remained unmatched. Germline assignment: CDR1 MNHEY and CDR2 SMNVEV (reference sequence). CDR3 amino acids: CASSPLAGGGYEQYF. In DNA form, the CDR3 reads TGTGCCAGCAGTCCCCTAGCGGGAGGAGGGTACGAGCAGTACTTC.

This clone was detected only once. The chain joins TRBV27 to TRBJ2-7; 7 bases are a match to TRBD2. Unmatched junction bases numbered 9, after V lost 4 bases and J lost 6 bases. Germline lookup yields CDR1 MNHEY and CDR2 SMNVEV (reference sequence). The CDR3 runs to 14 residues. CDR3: CASSYAMTSPEQYF. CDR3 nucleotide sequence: TGTGCCAGCAGTTACGCCATGACTAGCCCCGAGCAGTACTTC.

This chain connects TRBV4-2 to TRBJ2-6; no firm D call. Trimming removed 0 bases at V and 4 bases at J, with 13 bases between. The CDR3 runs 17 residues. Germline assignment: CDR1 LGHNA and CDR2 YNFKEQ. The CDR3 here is CASSQDPYPGGANVLTF. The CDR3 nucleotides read TGTGCCAGCAGCCAAGATCCTTATCCAGGAGGGGCCAACGTCCTGACTTTC.

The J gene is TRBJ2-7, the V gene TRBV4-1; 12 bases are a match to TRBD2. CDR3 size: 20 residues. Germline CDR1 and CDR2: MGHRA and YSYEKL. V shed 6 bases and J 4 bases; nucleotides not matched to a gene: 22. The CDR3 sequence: CASSTRTKTPTSGSLYEQYF. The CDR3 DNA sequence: TGCGCCAGCAGTACGAGGACGAAGACTCCGACTAGCGGGAGCCTTTACGAGCAGTACTTC.

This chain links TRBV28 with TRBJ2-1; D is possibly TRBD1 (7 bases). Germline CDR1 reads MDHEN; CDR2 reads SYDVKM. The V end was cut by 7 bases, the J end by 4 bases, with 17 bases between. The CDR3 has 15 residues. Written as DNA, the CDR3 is TGTGCCAGCAACCGCGGGACAGCCCAATACAATGAGCAGTTCTTC. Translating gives CASNRGTAQYNEQFF.

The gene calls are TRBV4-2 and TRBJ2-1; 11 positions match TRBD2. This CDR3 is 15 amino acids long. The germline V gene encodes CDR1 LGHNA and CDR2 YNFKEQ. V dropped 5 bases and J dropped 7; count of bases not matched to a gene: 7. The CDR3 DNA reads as TGTGCCAGCAGCGCGGGACTAGCGGATCGGAATGAGCAGTTCTTC. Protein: CASSAGLADRNEQFF.

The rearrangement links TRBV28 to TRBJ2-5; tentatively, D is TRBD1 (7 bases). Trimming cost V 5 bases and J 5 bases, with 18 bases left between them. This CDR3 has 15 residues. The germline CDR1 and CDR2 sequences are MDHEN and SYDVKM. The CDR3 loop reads CASSAGQVGGETQYF. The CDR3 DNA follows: TGTGCCAGCAGTGCCGGACAGGTGGGGGGTGAGACCCAGTACTTC.

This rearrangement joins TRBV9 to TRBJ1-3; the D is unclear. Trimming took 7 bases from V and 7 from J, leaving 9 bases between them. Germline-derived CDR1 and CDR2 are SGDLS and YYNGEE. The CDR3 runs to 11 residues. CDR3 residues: CASLGRNTIYF. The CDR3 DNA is TGTGCCAGCCTAGGGAGGAACACCATATATTTT.

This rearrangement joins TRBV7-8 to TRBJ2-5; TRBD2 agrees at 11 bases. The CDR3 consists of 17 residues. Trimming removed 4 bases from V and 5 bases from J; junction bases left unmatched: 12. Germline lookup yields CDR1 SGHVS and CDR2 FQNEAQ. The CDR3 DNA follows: TGTGCCAGCAGCTATCCCGCTAGCGGGAGGATCGAGGAGACCCAGTACTTC. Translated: CASSYPASGRIEETQYF.